This TCR beta chain was sequenced during a study of identical twins. Details on this clonotype: Its specificity is not known. One junction end does not reproduce the germline sequence, and a read error may be involved.

TCRdb fed the 5' RACE reads into MiXCR, producing one record per CDR3 protein. The data hold about 280,000 distinct CDR3 sequences, with less than 9% observed a single time. The length of the CDR3 is 12 residues. Study-level results: Alpha sequences out of frame and shared by twins had excess low generation probability.

These same records also appear under a second study, on yellow fever vaccine responses in identical twins.

The chain couples TRBV12-3 or TRBV12-4 to TRBJ2-2, with D perhaps matching TRBD2 (6 bases). Sequencing used memory (CD45RO+) T cells sorted from blood. This clonotype was obtained from a woman between 18 and 30 years old in good health. The CDR3: CASLFVGGDLFF. In DNA form, the CDR3 reads TGTGCCAGCTTATTTGTGGGCGGGGATCTGTTTTTT.